The present entry profiles one T cell receptor beta chain with its context. Germline CDR1 and CDR2: SGDLS and YYNGEE. The J segment lost 6 bases and the V segment lost 0 bases, leaving 8 bases of the junction unmatched. The CDR3 is 15 amino acids. The data belong to a study of cytomegalovirus exposure and HLA in healthy donors. 13 Jbeta primers and 60 Vbeta primers were used for the PCR. Profiled with immunoSEQ multiplex PCR; TCRdb holds only in-frame clones, not every one. The sample holds under 200,000 clones, 77% seen once. V gene TRBV9 combines with J gene TRBJ2-7, with 8 bases identical to TRBD2. The source is a man in his forties or fifties in good health and CMV-seropositive. Specimen: PBMCs. The CDR3 loop is CASSVGGGGLFEQYF. The CDR3 region has the DNA TGTGCCAGCAGCGTAGGGGGCGGGGGGTTATTCGAGCAGTACTTC.